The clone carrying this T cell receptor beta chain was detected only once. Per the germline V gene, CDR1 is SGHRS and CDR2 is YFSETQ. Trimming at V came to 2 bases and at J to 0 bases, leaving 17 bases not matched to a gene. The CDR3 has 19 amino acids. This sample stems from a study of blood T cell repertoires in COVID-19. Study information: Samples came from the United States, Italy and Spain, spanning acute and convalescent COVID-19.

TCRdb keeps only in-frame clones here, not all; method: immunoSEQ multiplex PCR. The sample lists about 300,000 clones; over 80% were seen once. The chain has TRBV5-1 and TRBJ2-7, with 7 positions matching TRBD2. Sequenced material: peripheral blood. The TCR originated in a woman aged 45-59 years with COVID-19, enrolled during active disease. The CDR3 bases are TGCGCCAGCAGCTTTAGCTCCACACTAGCGTCATCCCGCTCCTACGAGCAGTACTTC. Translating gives CASSFSSTLASSRSYEQYF.